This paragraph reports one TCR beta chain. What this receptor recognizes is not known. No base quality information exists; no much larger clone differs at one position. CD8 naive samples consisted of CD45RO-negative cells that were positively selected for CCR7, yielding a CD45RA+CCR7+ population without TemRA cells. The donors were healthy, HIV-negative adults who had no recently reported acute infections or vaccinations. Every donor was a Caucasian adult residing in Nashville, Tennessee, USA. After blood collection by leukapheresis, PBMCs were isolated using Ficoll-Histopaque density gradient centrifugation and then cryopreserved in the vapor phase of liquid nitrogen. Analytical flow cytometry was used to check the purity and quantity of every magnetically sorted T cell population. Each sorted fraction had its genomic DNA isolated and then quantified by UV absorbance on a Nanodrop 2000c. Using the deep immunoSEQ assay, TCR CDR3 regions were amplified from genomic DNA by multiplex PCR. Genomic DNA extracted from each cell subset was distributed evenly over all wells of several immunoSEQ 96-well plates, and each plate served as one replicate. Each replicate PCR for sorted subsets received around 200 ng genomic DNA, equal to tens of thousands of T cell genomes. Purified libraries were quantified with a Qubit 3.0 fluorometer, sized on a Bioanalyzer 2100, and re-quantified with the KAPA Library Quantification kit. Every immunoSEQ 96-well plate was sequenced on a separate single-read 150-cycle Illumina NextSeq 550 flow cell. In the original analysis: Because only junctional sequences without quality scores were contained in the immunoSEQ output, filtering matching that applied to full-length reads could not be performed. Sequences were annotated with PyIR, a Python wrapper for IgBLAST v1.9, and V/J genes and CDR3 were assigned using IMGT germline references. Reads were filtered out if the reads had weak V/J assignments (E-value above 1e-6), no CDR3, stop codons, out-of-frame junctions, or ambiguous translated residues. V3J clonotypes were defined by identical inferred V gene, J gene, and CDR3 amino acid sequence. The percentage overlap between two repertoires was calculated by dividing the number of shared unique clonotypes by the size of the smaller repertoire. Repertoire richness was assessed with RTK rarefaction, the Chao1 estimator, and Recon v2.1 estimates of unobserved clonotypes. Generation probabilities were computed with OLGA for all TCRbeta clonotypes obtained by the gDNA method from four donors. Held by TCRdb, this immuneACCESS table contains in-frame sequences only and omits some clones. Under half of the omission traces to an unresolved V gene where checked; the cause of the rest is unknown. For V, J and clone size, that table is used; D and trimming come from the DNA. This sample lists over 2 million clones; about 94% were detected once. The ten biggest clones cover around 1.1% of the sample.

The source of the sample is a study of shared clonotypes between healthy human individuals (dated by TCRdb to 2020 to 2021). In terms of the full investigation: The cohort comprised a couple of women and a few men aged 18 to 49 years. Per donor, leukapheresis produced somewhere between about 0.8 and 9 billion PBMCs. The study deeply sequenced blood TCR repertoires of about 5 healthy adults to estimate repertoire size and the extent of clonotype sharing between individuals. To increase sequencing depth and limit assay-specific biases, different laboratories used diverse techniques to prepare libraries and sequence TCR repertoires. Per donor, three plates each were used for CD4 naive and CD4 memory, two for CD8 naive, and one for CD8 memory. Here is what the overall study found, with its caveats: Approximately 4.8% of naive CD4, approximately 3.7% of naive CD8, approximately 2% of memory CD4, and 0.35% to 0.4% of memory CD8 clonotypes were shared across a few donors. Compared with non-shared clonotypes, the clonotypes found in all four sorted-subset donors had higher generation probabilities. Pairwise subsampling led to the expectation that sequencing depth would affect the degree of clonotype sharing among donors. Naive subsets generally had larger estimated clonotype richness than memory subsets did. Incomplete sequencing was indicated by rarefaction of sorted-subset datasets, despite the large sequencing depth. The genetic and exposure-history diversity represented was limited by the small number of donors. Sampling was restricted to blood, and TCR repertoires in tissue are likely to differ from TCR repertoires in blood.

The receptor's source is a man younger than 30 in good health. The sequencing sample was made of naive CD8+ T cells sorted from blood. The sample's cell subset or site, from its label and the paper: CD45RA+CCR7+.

The nucleotide sequence is given as TGTGCCAGCAGTGAGTCAGGTAGCACCGGGGAGCTGTTTTTT. Translated, this is CASSESGSTGELFF. The rearranged chain carries TRBV25-1 and TRBJ2-2; confidence is insufficient to name the D gene. V lost 3 bases and J lost 4 bases; the stretch between them is 9 bases long. The germline V gene sets CDR1 to MGHDK and CDR2 to SYGVNS. The CDR3 runs 14 amino acids, cysteine and phenylalanine included. The DNA shown is the 42-base CDR3, in frame from base 1.